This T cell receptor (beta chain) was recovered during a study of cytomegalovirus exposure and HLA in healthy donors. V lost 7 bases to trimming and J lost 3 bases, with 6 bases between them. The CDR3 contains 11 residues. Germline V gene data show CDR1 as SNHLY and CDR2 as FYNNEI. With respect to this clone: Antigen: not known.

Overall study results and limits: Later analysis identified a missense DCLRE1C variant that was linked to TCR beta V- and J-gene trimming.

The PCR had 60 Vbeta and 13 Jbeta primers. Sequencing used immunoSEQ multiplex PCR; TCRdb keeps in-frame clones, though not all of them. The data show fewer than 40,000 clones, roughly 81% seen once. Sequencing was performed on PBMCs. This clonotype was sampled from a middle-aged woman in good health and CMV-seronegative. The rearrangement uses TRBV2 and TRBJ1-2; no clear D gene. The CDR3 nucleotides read TGTGCCAGCAAGAGGGACTATGGCTACACCTTC. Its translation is CASKRDYGYTF.